The subject of this entry is one T cell receptor (beta chain). These data belong to a study of blood T cell repertoires in COVID-19. Across the study: Samples representing acute and convalescent COVID-19 were sourced from the United States, Italy and Spain. T cells, B-cell-depleted T cells, or PBMCs provided the cDNA or gDNA that served as material.

Original data processing: By means of reference gene primer amplification, nucleated cell counts were estimated. The table came from immunoSEQ multiplex PCR; TCRdb's copy has only in-frame clones and leaves some out. That table furnishes V, J and clone size, whereas the DNA furnished D and trimming. Counted here are around 160,000 clones, around 81% occurring once; the ten biggest clones make up 7% to 10%. The CDR3 contains 16 residues. The germline V and J ends were trimmed by 4 bases and 4 bases, with 17 bases remaining between them. Germline V gene data show CDR1 as LNHDA and CDR2 as SQIVND (reference sequence).

The sample taken for sequencing was peripheral blood. This receptor was identified in a human donor with acute or convalescent COVID-19. The donor label of this sample is uncertain. J is TRBJ1-5 and V is TRBV19; D might be TRBD1 (5 bases). The CDR3 DNA is TGTGCCAGTAGTAGGGGGAGGGGACCCAATAATCAGCCCCAGCATTTT. Translated, it gives CASSRGRGPNNQPQHF.